This record concerns one TCR beta chain sequence. The data belong to a study of neoadjuvant anti-PD-1 for oral cavity cancer. Across the whole study: Before surgery, most patients got three to four biweekly 3 mg/kg nivolumab doses. Around day 43, patients without progression received a fourth nivolumab dose before surgery.

Specified time point: after neoadjuvant nivolumab, at surgical resection. Measured with immunoSEQ multiplex PCR; TCRdb has only the in-frame clones, and not every one. The top ten hold nearly 3.5% of the sample, which has some 70,000 clones, 70% to 90% seen once. The CDR3 sequence is 13 residues long. Looked up from germline, CDR1 is SGHNT and CDR2 is YYREEE (reference sequence). V was cut by 0 bases and J by 4 bases, with 5 bases left in between. The clonotype comes from a person between 40 and 85 years old with oral cavity squamous cell carcinoma. This specimen consisted of PBMCs, obtained after nivolumab (anti-PD-1) treatment. This sequence joins TRBV5-4 and TRBJ2-1, with unresolved D. CDR3 sequence reads: CASSLDKYNEQFF. The CDR3 nucleotides read TGTGCCAGCAGCTTGGACAAGTACAATGAGCAGTTCTTC.